The next 5 T cell receptor beta chains were all read from a single sample in a study of OX40 agonist ivuxolimab in advanced cancers. TCRdb's copy holds only in-frame clones and misses some; the assay was immunoSEQ multiplex PCR. The repertoire includes about 68,000 clones, 83% of them detected once, and more than 1.4% sits in the top ten. Sequenced here: CD4+ or CD8+ T cells sorted from blood, sampled in a trial of the OX40 agonist ivuxolimab. Receptors originate from an adult with an advanced solid tumor such as melanoma, head and neck, liver or kidney cancer.

The chain is built from TRBV12-5 and TRBJ2-7; 8 bases agree with TRBD2. V dropped 3 bases and J dropped 2; count of bases not matched to a gene: 6. Germline CDR1 is LGHNT and CDR2 is FRNRAP. CDR3 length: 15 amino acids. CDR3 amino acids: CASGLWRGVPYEQYF. CDR3 bases: TGTGCTAGTGGTTTATGGCGGGGGGTTCCCTACGAGCAGTACTTC.

DNA for the CDR3: TGTGCCAGCTCACCACGTCCCGAAAAACTGTTTTTT. Translation gives CASSPRPEKLFF. J is TRBJ1-4 and V is TRBV18; D is unresolved. Germline CDR1 reads KGHSH; CDR2 reads LQKENI. The V gene lost 1 base and the J gene lost 8 bases, with 5 bases spanning the gap. This CDR3 region has 12 residues.

This chain joins TRBV5-1 and TRBJ2-7; 15 bases align to TRBD2. Trimming cost V 4 bases and J 6 bases; bases outside gene matches: 8. The germline gives CDR1 SGHRS, CDR2 YFSETQ. This CDR3 contains 16 residues. DNA of the CDR3: TGCGCCAGCAGCCCGGGACTAGCGGGGGGAGTAGGCGAGCAGTACTTC. Translated: CASSPGLAGGVGEQYF.

This clone appeared a single time. V and J are TRBV27 and TRBJ2-3; D call uncertain. Trimming took off 3 bases at V and 4 bases at J, with 11 bases between the two ends. This CDR3 comprises 14 residues. Germline CDR1 is MNHEY and CDR2 is SMNVEV (reference sequence). The CDR3 bases are TGTGCCAGCAGTTTTCTTCTTACGGCAGATACGCAGTATTTT. Protein: CASSFLLTADTQYF.

The V and J genes are TRBV5-1 and TRBJ2-1, with 12 bases fitting TRBD2. Trimming at V came to 0 bases and at J to 7 bases, leaving 8 bases not matched to a gene. Germline loops: CDR1 SGHRS, CDR2 YFSETQ. This CDR3 has 17 amino acids. CDR3 sequence (DNA): TGCGCCAGCAGCTTGGCCCCTAGCGGGGGGGCTCGGAATGAGCAGTTCTTC. Amino acid sequence: CASSLAPSGGARNEQFF.